The 5 T cell receptor beta chains given below trace back to one sample, sequenced in a study of beta chain features in type 1 diabetes. As every portion of the isolated RNA was reverse transcribed, the sequencing read expressed TCRB transcripts. The assay was immunoSEQ multiplex PCR, and TCRdb's table has in-frame clones only and misses some. The sample contains 300,000 to 350,000 clones, 15% to 20% of which appear only once. Sequenced material: naive CD4+ T cells from blood. Receptors were obtained from a woman between 18 and 29 years old in good health.

This clone has only a few counts. V usage is TRBV19 and J usage is TRBJ2-1, with a weak D call TRBD2 (5 bases). The V gene lost 5 bases and the J gene lost 0 bases, with 8 bases spanning the gap. The CDR3 loop spans 14 amino acids. Germline V lookup: CDR1 LNHDA, CDR2 SQIVND (reference sequence). In DNA form, the CDR3 reads TGTGCCAGTAGTGCGGGTAGCTCCTACAATGAGCAGTTCTTC. It yields the protein CASSAGSSYNEQFF.

V usage is TRBV11-2 and J usage is TRBJ2-3; D is uncertain. V gave up 6 bases and J gave up 0 bases, with 4 bases separating them. Germline V gives CDR1 SGHAT, CDR2 FQNNGV. This CDR3 comprises 12 residues. The CDR3 loop reads CASSQSTDTQYF. CDR3 nucleotide sequence: TGTGCCAGCAGTCAAAGCACAGATACGCAGTATTTT. The variable domain in full, with the rest retrieved from reference TRBV11-2 and TRBJ2-3, is EAGVAQSPRYKIIEKRQSVAFWCNPISGHATLYWYQQILGQGPKLLIQFQNNGVVDDSQLPKDRFSAERLKGVDSTLKIQPAKLEDSAVYLCASSQSTDTQYFGPGTRLTVL.

This clone was observed a few times. The chain is built from TRBV19 and TRBJ2-5; TRBD2 agrees at 7 bases. Germline CDR1 is LNHDA and CDR2 is SQIVND (reference sequence). This CDR3 comprises 14 residues. V dropped 5 bases and J dropped 1; count of bases not matched to a gene: 4. CDR3 in amino acids: CASSFGGSQETQYF. CDR3 nucleotides: TGTGCCAGTAGTTTTGGCGGGAGCCAAGAGACCCAGTACTTC.

The rearrangement links TRBV30 to TRBJ1-3; TRBD1 might be the D (5 bases). This CDR3 has 13 residues. V was cut by 5 bases and J by 4 bases, with 12 bases left in between. CDR1 and CDR2 from the germline V gene are GTSNPN and SVGIG (reference sequence). CDR3 residues: CAWQGVSGNTIYF. CDR3 DNA: TGTGCCTGGCAGGGCGTCTCGGGAAACACCATATATTTT.

The rearrangement uses TRBV5-4 and TRBJ1-1, with D unresolved. The V end was cut by 3 bases, the J end by 2 bases, with 8 bases between. Germline-derived CDR1 and CDR2 are SGHNT and YYREEE (reference sequence). The length of the CDR3 is 13 residues. The CDR3 region has the DNA TGTGCCAGCAGCTCTCCTCTTAACACTGAAGCTTTCTTT. Its protein product is CASSSPLNTEAFF. Drawing the rest from reference TRBV5-4 and TRBJ1-1, the complete variable domain is ETGVTQSPTHLIKTRGQQVTLRCSSQSGHNTVSWYQQALGQGPQFIFQYYREEENGRGNFPPRFSGLQFPNYSSELNVNALELDDSALYLCASSSPLNTEAFFGQGTRLTVV.